This T cell receptor beta chain was obtained from a study of blood T cells in healthy people across ages. Study-wide background: Template switching captured about one barcoded beta molecule per two T cells. General study points: Roughly linear declines in TCR beta diversity per million T cells occurred with age. There were more naive CD4+ cells and higher diversity in long-lived donors than in aged donors.

A few counts support this clonotype. Its target is unknown. A second PCR, run for about 7 to 11 cycles, used a sample-barcoded 5' primer plus a J-beta primer mix. Each cDNA was tagged by a template-switch adaptor containing 12 random nucleotides. TCRdb ran MiXCR on the 5' RACE reads and lists one entry per CDR3 protein. The sample shows 1.5 million to 2 million distinct CDR3 sequences, roughly 50% of them seen only once. The V gene's germline CDR1 is SGHRS and CDR2 YFSETQ. The V end lost 0 bases, the J end lost 6 bases, and 25 bases lay between the germline ends. The CDR3 contains 18 residues. Source material: blood. The TCR sequence derives from a woman aged 40 to 50 in good health. The chain has TRBV5-1 and TRBJ2-7; no definite D call. The CDR3 region has the DNA TGCGCCAGCAGCTTGGCCCCGCAGCCCCGACAATCTTCCGGCGAGCAGTACTTC. Its protein is CASSLAPQPRQSSGEQYF.